A single TCR beta chain is shown here with its context. The antigen remains unidentified. This may arise from a read error, as a much more abundant clone is one base away. These data belong to a study of blood T cells in healthy people across ages. Per the germline V gene, CDR1 is SGHVS and CDR2 is FNYEAQ. Deletions cut 7 bases from V and 0 bases from J, with 10 bases between. The CDR3 consists of 15 residues. A sample-barcoded 5' primer and a J-beta primer mix were used in a second PCR of roughly 6 to 11 cycles. One entry per CDR3 protein results from TCRdb running MiXCR on the 5' RACE reads. The profile shows 1.5 million to 2 million distinct CDR3 sequences, about 30% of them singletons. Broader study findings: Estimated diversity across one million T cells was deemed an underestimate. Higher diversity, along with more naive CD4+ cells, distinguished long-lived donors from aged donors.

The V gene is TRBV7-6, the J gene TRBJ2-6; unclear D gene. This receptor was taken from a woman in her 30s in good health. Source material: blood. Here the CDR3 DNA reads TGTGCCAGCAACCCGTCCCGCTCTGGGGCCAACGTCCTGACTTTC. The encoded protein is CASNPSRSGANVLTF.